The present entry profiles one T cell receptor beta chain with its context. The antigen is not known. These data are taken from a study of T cells in localized non-small cell lung cancer. Overall study findings and caveats: Because researchers sequenced only one region of the tumor, heterogeneity is still possible. An association was observed between higher blood T cell density and longer overall survival. Adjacent lung exhibited a median of 57 among the 100 most abundant tumor clones. Adjacent uninvolved lung tissue had the highest T cell clonality, exceeding tumor.

The CDR3 totals 15 residues. Between the trimmed V and J ends, which lost 10 bases and 7 bases, there was a span of 22 bases. Looked up from germline, CDR1 is MNHGY and CDR2 is SAAAGT. Sequencing used immunoSEQ multiplex PCR; TCRdb keeps in-frame clones, though not all of them. The sample carries roughly 2,500 clones, less than 25% recorded once. The sample was lung tumor tissue, taken before any cancer treatment. This clonotype originated in a woman aged 40-75 years with stage I squamous cell lung carcinoma. The gene calls are TRBV6-8 and TRBJ2-2; TRBD1 is a possible D gene (5 bases). The DNA of the CDR3 is TGTGCCACACACATTATGGTCAGGGCCGACGGGGAGCTGTTTTTT. The encoded protein is CATHIMVRADGELFF.